This TCR beta chain stems from a study of CD8+ T cells in alopecia areata. As the sequencing template, cDNA was produced by extracting RNA and reverse transcribing it. Assay used: immunoSEQ multiplex PCR; TCRdb lists only in-frame clones, some missing. Counted here are some 210,000 clones, 66% occurring once; the ten biggest clones make up 1% to 1.5%. Treatment in this sample: oral pan-JAK inhibitor, 5-10 mg twice daily. Per germline, CDR1 SGDLS and CDR2 YYNGEE. The CDR3 is made up of 15 amino acids. With 5 bases clipped from V and 2 bases from J, the junction kept 5 bases outside the gene matches. The sequence came from a human donor with alopecia areata. This sequence joins TRBV9 and TRBJ2-2, with 8 nucleotides matching TRBD2. The source material was CD4+ T cells sorted from blood, sampled at week 44, from a patient treated with tofacitinib. CDR3 sequence (DNA): TGTGCCAGCAGAAAAAGCGGGGGTAACACCGGGGAGCTGTTTTTT. Protein: CASRKSGGNTGELFF.